The 7 T cell receptor beta chains listed next were all sequenced from one sample in a study of cytomegalovirus exposure and HLA in healthy donors. PCR primers comprised 60 Vbeta and 13 Jbeta primers. Sequencing used immunoSEQ multiplex PCR; TCRdb keeps in-frame clones, though not all of them. In the table there are over 150,000 clones, over 75% of which are singletons. The sequencing sample was made of PBMCs. These TCRs come from a woman between 40 and 50 years old in good health and CMV-seropositive.

The chain uses TRBV11-3 and TRBJ1-3, with 9 bases aligning to TRBD1. In germline, CDR1 is SGHNT, CDR2 YENEEA. Losses at the gene ends were 5 bases for V and 0 bases for J; bases not matched to a gene: 8. This CDR3 comprises 17 residues. For the CDR3, the DNA is TGTGCCAGCAGCCCTTGGACAGGGGAAAGCTCTGGAAACACCATATATTTT. This translates into CASSPWTGESSGNTIYF.

The rearrangement uses TRBV21-1 and TRBJ1-5; the listed D gene, TRBD1, was not tested against the DNA. TRBV21-1 is annotated as a pseudogene. The CDR3 length is 16 residues. CDR3: CASSKRLEGARQPQHF. The DNA for the CDR3 is TGTGCCAGCAGCAAACGCCTCGAGGGGGCTAGGCAGCCCCAGCATTTT.

The chain uses TRBV7-9 and TRBJ2-3, with D uncertain. Trimming removed 4 bases from V and 6 bases from J, with 14 bases in between. Germline V gene lookup returns CDR1 SEHNR and CDR2 FQNEAQ (reference sequence). This CDR3 spans 14 amino acids. CDR3 in amino acids: CASSSHAQMDTQYF. DNA of the CDR3: TGTGCCAGCAGCTCACACGCACAGATGGATACGCAGTATTTT.

J is TRBJ2-2 and V is TRBV29-1; D might be TRBD1 (5 bases). The V end lost 4 bases, the J end lost 0 bases, and 6 bases lay between the germline ends. The CDR3 sequence is 13 residues long. Germline V CDR1 and CDR2: SQVTM, ANQGSEA. The CDR3 reads CSVARANTGELFF. For the CDR3, the DNA is TGCAGCGTTGCCAGGGCGAACACCGGGGAGCTGTTTTTT.

The J gene is TRBJ2-1, the V gene TRBV14; D uncertain. The germline V and J ends were trimmed by 0 bases and 8 bases, with 11 bases remaining between them. Germline CDR1 is SGHDN and CDR2 is FVKESK. The CDR3 has 14 residues. CDR3 sequence reads: CASSQDNGLYEQFF. CDR3 DNA: TGTGCCAGCAGCCAAGATAATGGGCTCTATGAGCAGTTCTTC.

The J gene is TRBJ2-5, the V gene TRBV11-3; perhaps TRBD2 as D (6 bases). Germline V gives CDR1 SGHNT, CDR2 YENEEA. Trimming removed 3 bases at V and 5 bases at J, with 16 bases between. The CDR3 spans 15 residues. The CDR3 sequence: CASSLGEEDKETQYF. DNA for the CDR3: TGTGCCAGCAGCTTGGGGGAGGAGGATAAGGAGACCCAGTACTTC.

This clone was found once. The chain links TRBV5-1 to TRBJ1-1; D unresolved. The CDR3 runs 15 residues. Per the germline V gene, CDR1 is SGHRS and CDR2 is YFSETQ. Trimming removed 0 bases at V and 5 bases at J, with 14 bases between. The CDR3 here is CASSLAIVGRTEAFF. Here the CDR3 DNA reads TGCGCCAGCAGCTTGGCTATTGTGGGGAGGACTGAAGCTTTCTTT.